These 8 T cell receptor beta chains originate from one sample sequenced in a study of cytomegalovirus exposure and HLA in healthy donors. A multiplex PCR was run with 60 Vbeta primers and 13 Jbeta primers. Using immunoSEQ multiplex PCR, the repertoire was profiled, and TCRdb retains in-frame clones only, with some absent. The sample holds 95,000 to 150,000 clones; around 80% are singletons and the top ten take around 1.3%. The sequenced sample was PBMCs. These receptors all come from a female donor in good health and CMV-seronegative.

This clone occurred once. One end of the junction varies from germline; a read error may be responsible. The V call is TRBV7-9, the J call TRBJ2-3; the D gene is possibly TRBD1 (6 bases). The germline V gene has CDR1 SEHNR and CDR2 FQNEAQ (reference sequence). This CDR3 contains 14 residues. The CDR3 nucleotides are TGTGCCAGCAGCTGGACAGACCTCACAGATACGCAGTGTTTT. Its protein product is CASSWTDLTDTQCF.

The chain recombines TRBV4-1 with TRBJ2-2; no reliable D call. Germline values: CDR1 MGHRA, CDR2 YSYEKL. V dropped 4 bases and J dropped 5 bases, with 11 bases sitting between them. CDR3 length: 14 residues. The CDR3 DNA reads TGCGCCAGCAGCCCTGGGCCGACAACCGGGGAGCTGTTTTTT. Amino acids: CASSPGPTTGELFF.

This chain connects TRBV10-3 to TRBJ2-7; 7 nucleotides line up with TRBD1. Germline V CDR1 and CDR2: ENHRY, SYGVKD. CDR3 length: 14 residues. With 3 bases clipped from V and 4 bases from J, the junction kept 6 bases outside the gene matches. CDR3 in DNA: TGTGCCATCAGTGAAGGTGACAGGGTATACGAGCAGTACTTC. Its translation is CAISEGDRVYEQYF.

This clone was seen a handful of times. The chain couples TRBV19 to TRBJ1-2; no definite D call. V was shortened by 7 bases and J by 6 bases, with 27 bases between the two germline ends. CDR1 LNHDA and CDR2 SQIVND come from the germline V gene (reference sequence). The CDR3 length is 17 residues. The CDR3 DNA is TGTGCCAGTATGACCCCGGGTCTGGGGTTGAGGGAAAATGGCTACACCTTC. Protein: CASMTPGLGLRENGYTF.

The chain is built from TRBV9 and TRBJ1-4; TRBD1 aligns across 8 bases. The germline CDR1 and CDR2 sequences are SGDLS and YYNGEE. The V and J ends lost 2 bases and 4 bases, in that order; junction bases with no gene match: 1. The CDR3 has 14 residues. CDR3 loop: CASSVDRVNEKLFF. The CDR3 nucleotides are TGTGCCAGCAGCGTGGACAGGGTTAATGAAAAACTGTTTTTT.

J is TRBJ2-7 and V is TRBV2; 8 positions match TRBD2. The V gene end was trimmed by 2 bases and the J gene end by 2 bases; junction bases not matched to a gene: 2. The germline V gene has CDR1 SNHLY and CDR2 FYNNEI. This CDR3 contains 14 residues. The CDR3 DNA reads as TGTGCCAGCAGTGAAAGAGCGGGAGCCTACGAGCAGTACTTC. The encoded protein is CASSERAGAYEQYF.

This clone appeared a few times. In DNA form, the CDR3 reads TGTGCCAGTAAGGGGACAGGGGGCATCATTCAGTACTTC. This gives the protein CASKGTGGIIQYF. V is TRBV19 and J is TRBJ2-4, with 12 positions matching TRBD1. Trimming removed 7 bases from V and 9 bases from J; junction bases left unmatched: 4. The CDR3 length is 13 residues. CDR1 and CDR2 (germline): LNHDA, SQIVND (reference sequence).

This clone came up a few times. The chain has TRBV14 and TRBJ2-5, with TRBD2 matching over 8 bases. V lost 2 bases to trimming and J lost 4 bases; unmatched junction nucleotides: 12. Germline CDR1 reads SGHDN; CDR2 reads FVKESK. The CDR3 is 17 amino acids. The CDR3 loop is CASSQFSEREKTETQYF. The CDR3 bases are TGTGCCAGCAGCCAATTTTCTGAGCGGGAGAAAACAGAGACCCAGTACTTC.